This TCR beta chain originates from a study of shared clonotypes between healthy human individuals. At the level of the study: Every donor yielded three CD4 naive, three CD4 memory, two CD8 naive and one CD8 memory plate.

A split of CD4+ cells into CD45RA+ naive and CD45RA-negative memory subsets was performed. This CDR3 region has 19 residues. After removal of 2 bases from V and 5 bases from J, the junction contained 8 bases not matched to a gene. Germline CDR1 MGHRA, CDR2 YSYEKL. As processed by the authors: ImmunoSEQ output held junction-only sequences without quality scores, so filtering differed. The protocol was immunoSEQ multiplex PCR, while the TCRdb copy is restricted to in-frame clones and leaves out a portion. D and trimming were read from the DNA, whereas the V and J calls and clone size are those reported in that table. The sample consists of more than 2,000,000 clones, approximately 94% of them appearing once.

The sample consisted of naive CD4+ T cells sorted from blood. The subset is: CD45RA+ positively selected. This clonotype was obtained from a man younger than 35 in good health. The gene calls are TRBV4-1 and TRBJ2-2; the match to TRBD2 covers 16 bases. The CDR3, as DNA: TGCGCCAGCAGCCAACCCGGGACTAGCGGGAGGGAAAAGACCGGGGAGCTGTTTTTT. Residues: CASSQPGTSGREKTGELFF.